These 5 T cell receptor beta chains were all obtained from the same sample, sequenced in a study of T-cell reconstitution after alpha-beta-depleted transplantation in children. Researchers prepared the TCRbeta library using unique molecular identifiers, the study reports. TCRdb redid the calling of the PCR reads with MiXCR, one entry per CDR3 protein. This table has about 410,000 distinct CDR3 sequences, roughly 22% appearing once. Specimen: PBMCs from the stem cell graft donor, collected from the stem cell graft. The source is a human donor who donated a stem cell graft to a child with acute myeloid leukemia.

This clonotype was seen at least ten times. V and J are TRBV5-1 and TRBJ2-5; D gene uncertain. V was clipped by 4 bases and J by 1 base, with 14 bases between them. The germline gives CDR1 SGHRS, CDR2 YFSETQ. The CDR3 has 15 residues. CDR3 amino acids: CASSPLGPGQETQYF. In DNA, the CDR3 is TGCGCCAGCAGCCCGCTCGGACCCGGCCAAGAGACCCAGTACTTC.

This clonotype was seen ten or more times. Here the CDR3 DNA reads TGTGCCAGCAGCTTAGTTTTTGCTAGCTCCTACAATGAGCAGTTCTTC. Its translation is CASSLVFASSYNEQFF. J is TRBJ2-1 and V is TRBV7-2; the D is unclear. V was clipped by 1 base and J by 0 bases, with 10 bases between them. The length of the CDR3 is 16 residues. Germline V gene lookup returns CDR1 SGHTA and CDR2 FQGNSA.

This clonotype has ten or more counts. The chain employs TRBV29-1 and TRBJ1-4; perhaps TRBD1 as D (6 bases). Germline V lookup: CDR1 SQVTM, CDR2 ANQGSEA. V was trimmed by 6 bases and J by 0 bases, leaving 11 bases between them. This CDR3 contains 14 residues. CDR3: CSVRRGATNEKLFF. DNA for the CDR3: TGCAGCGTCAGGAGGGGGGCAACTAATGAAAAACTGTTTTTT.

This clonotype has a handful of counts. This chain joins TRBV5-1 and TRBJ2-1, with D possibly TRBD1 on 5 matching bases. V lost 1 base and J 0 bases, leaving 23 bases between the germline ends. The CDR3 totals 20 residues. CDR1 and CDR2 from the germline V gene are SGHRS and YFSETQ. CDR3 nucleotide sequence: TGCGCCAGCAGCTTGTGGGGCGGAACCTTGGCTCTCCTCTCCTACAATGAGCAGTTCTTC. Its protein product is CASSLWGGTLALLSYNEQFF.

The gene calls are TRBV3-1 and TRBJ2-1; weak D call: TRBD1 (7 bases). The V end lost 1 base, the J end lost 4 bases, and 23 bases lay between the germline ends. CDR3 length: 19 amino acids. CDR1 and CDR2 (germline): LGHDT, YNNKEL (reference sequence). The chain's CDR3 is CASSQVLGGAKRVYNEQFF. The DNA of the CDR3 is TGTGCCAGCAGCCAAGTGTTAGGGGGCGCCAAGCGGGTATACAATGAGCAGTTCTTC.